This T cell receptor (beta chain) is from a study of blood T cells in healthy people across ages. Across the whole study: The capture of about one barcoded beta molecule per two T cells was achieved by template switching. Study-level findings and limits: PBMC samples, being unsorted, prevented any conclusive comparison of naive and antigen-experienced cells.

This clonotype was detected ten times or more. Its specificity is not known. A second PCR of about 6 to 11 cycles used a sample-barcoded 5' primer and a J-beta primer mix. TCRdb re-derived calls from the 5' RACE reads in MiXCR, one entry per CDR3 protein. This sample has 500,000 to 650,000 distinct CDR3 sequences, with over 25% found just once. Total RNA, at least 6 micrograms per sample, came from PBMCs. CDR1 SGHTA and CDR2 FQGNSA come from the germline V gene. The CDR3 consists of 12 residues. Trimming stripped 6 bases from V and 5 bases from J, with 10 bases between. The data were also submitted as part of a second study, on T cells of mothers and their children. As that report states: Related and unrelated pairs show similar thymic shaping of TCR recombination output.

This receptor was identified in a boy younger than 10 in good health. The chain couples TRBV7-2 to TRBJ2-5; D remains unclear. Source material: blood. This CDR3 is CASSLASETQYF. The CDR3 DNA sequence: TGTGCCAGCAGTCTCGCGTCGGAGACCCAGTACTTC.